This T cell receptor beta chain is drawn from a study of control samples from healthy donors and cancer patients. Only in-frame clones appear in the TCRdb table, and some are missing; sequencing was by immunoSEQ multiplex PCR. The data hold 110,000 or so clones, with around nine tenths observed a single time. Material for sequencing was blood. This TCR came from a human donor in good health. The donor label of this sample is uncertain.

In DNA, the CDR3 is TGTGCCAGCAACTCAAGGGGTAGTACAGGTGAATCCCAAGAGACCCAGTACTTC. It translates to CASNSRGSTGESQETQYF. V gene TRBV11-2 combines with J gene TRBJ2-5, with D perhaps TRBD1 (5 bases). Trimming stripped 7 bases from V and 1 base from J, with 25 bases between. This CDR3 contains 18 residues. CDR1 is SGHAT, CDR2 FQNNGV, per germline.